The entry below describes one T cell receptor beta chain. Cohorts were assigned according to the clinical history that participants reported. Cohort 3 recovered donors had two negative PCRs, clearance, or symptom resolution. These data belong to a study of blood T cell repertoires in COVID-19. Study overall: COVID-19 samples, acute and convalescent, were from the United States, Italy and Spain. PBMCs, B-cell-depleted T cells, or T cells were the source of the cDNA or gDNA that made up the material.

Generated by immunoSEQ multiplex PCR, the TCRdb table keeps only in-frame clones and is missing some. The sample contains 300,000 or so clones, around 90% of which appear only once. This CDR3 contains 16 residues. Germline-derived CDR1 and CDR2 are LNHDA and SQIVND (reference sequence). V trimming: 6 bases; J trimming: 4 bases; junction bases outside the gene matches: 9. The rearrangement links TRBV19 to TRBJ2-6, with TRBD1 matching 7 bases. The sequence derives from a young woman who had recovered from COVID-19. Material: PBMCs or T cells enriched from blood (not recorded which). The CDR3 nucleotides are TGTGCCAGTAGCCCCAGACAGGGAACCGGGGCCAACGTCCTGACTTTC. Translation: CASSPRQGTGANVLTF.